One and the same sample provided the 32 T cell receptor beta chains below, sequenced in a study of blood T cell repertoires in COVID-19. Some clones are missing from TCRdb's copy, which holds only in-frame ones; the method was immunoSEQ multiplex PCR. This sample carries 300,000 to 350,000 clones, roughly 90% of them seen once, and the ten largest clones take less than 3.5%. The source material was peripheral blood. The receptor source for this set is a woman aged 25 to 39 with COVID-19, enrolled during active disease.

This clone was recorded only once. The chain links TRBV15 to TRBJ1-2; D may be TRBD1 (5 bases). V gave up 0 bases and J gave up 4 bases, with 12 bases separating them. Germline CDR1 reads LNHNV; CDR2 reads YYDKDF (reference sequence). This CDR3 contains 15 residues. The CDR3 coding sequence is TGTGCCACCAGCAGAGATAAAGGGCAGGGCTATGGCTACACCTTC. Amino acid sequence: CATSRDKGQGYGYTF.

The rearrangement uses TRBV3-1 (or the pseudogene TRBV3-2) and TRBJ1-4; D is uncertain. The germline V and J ends were trimmed by 1 base and 8 bases, with 8 bases remaining between them. CDR1 and CDR2 (germline): LGHDT, YNNKEL (reference sequence). This CDR3 has 13 amino acids. The chain's CDR3 is CASSQGGPEKLFF. CDR3 DNA sequence: TGTGCCAGCAGCCAAGGAGGGCCCGAAAAACTGTTTTTT.

This clone was counted a single time. The chain combines TRBV2 with TRBJ1-1; TRBD1 matches 7 bases. CDR3 length: 13 residues. Trimming cost V 6 bases and J 6 bases; bases outside gene matches: 7. Per germline, CDR1 SNHLY and CDR2 FYNNEI. The CDR3, as DNA: TGTGCCAGCAGCAAAGACAGGGACCCTGAAGCTTTCTTT. Its protein product is CASSKDRDPEAFF.

J is TRBJ2-3 and V is TRBV24-1; 8 bases map to TRBD2. Germline lookup yields CDR1 KGHDR and CDR2 SFDVKD. CDR3 length equals 15 residues. Trimming took 7 bases from V and 3 from J; bases not matched to a gene: 8. CDR3 residues: CATSGGGTATDTQYF. The CDR3 DNA reads TGTGCCACCAGCGGGGGGGGGACTGCGACAGATACGCAGTATTTT.

The chain employs TRBV19 and TRBJ2-3, with 7 bases matching TRBD2. CDR3 size: 15 residues. The germline CDR1 and CDR2 sequences are LNHDA and SQIVND (reference sequence). V lost 3 bases, J lost 0 bases, and 3 bases stayed unmatched. Here the CDR3 DNA reads TGTGCCAGTAGTATGGGAGGGACTAGCACAGATACGCAGTATTTT. It is translated as CASSMGGTSTDTQYF.

The V and J genes are TRBV9 and TRBJ2-1, with 9 bases that match TRBD1. Germline CDR1 reads SGDLS; CDR2 reads YYNGEE. The CDR3 runs to 15 residues. The V gene end was trimmed by 4 bases and the J gene end by 4 bases; junction bases not matched to a gene: 6. The CDR3, as DNA: TGTGCCAGCAGCCTCGGGACAGGGAGTTACAATGAGCAGTTCTTC. Translating it yields CASSLGTGSYNEQFF.

V gene TRBV28 combines with J gene TRBJ2-7; D remains ambiguous. The CDR3 is made up of 14 amino acids. V shed 1 base and J shed 3 bases, with 10 bases lying between them. Germline CDR1 reads MDHEN; CDR2 reads SYDVKM. The CDR3 bases are TGTGCCAGCAGTTTATCGGTTTCAATCTACGAGCAGTACTTC. Translation gives CASSLSVSIYEQYF.

This sequence joins TRBV5-1 and TRBJ1-2; a weak D match, TRBD1 (5 bases). This CDR3 is 16 amino acids long. V was trimmed by 0 bases and J by 0 bases, leaving 12 bases between them. Germline CDR1 is SGHRS and CDR2 is YFSETQ. CDR3 sequence reads: CASSLDGGDSNYGYTF. CDR3 in DNA: TGCGCCAGCAGCTTGGATGGGGGGGACTCTAACTATGGCTACACCTTC.

This chain joins TRBV12-5 and TRBJ1-1, with 7 bases lining up with TRBD1. The CDR3 loop spans 13 amino acids. Germline V lookup: CDR1 LGHNT, CDR2 FRNRAP. J gave up 9 bases and V 1 base, and 5 bases lay outside the gene matches. CDR3 sequence (DNA): TGTGCTAGTGGTTTGGGGGGACAGCTTAAAGCTTTCTTT. Translated: CASGLGGQLKAFF.

The CDR3 is CASSSPQDGYNEQFF. In nucleotides, the CDR3 is TGTGCCAGCAGCTCACCACAGGACGGGTACAATGAGCAGTTCTTC. The chain has TRBV7-2 and TRBJ2-1; D is perhaps TRBD1 (5 bases). V dropped 4 bases and J dropped 4 bases, with 14 bases sitting between them. CDR1 SGHTA and CDR2 FQGNSA come from the germline V gene. The CDR3 runs 15 residues.

J is TRBJ2-2 and V is TRBV11-3; D is unresolved. CDR3 length equals 16 residues. The germline gives CDR1 SGHNT, CDR2 YENEEA. V dropped 5 bases and J dropped 6 bases, with 19 bases sitting between them. The CDR3 DNA sequence: TGTGCCAGCAGCCTCATTACCCCAGGCGTTGCCGGGGAGCTGTTTTTT. This sequence encodes CASSLITPGVAGELFF.

The chain has TRBV2 and TRBJ1-1, with D tentatively TRBD1 (6 bases). The V gene lost 7 bases and the J gene lost 2 bases, with 11 bases spanning the gap. The CDR3 has 13 amino acids. The germline V gene has CDR1 SNHLY and CDR2 FYNNEI. The CDR3 spells CASNKDRNTEAFF. The CDR3 bases are TGTGCCAGCAATAAGGACAGAAACACTGAAGCTTTCTTT.

The chain is built from TRBV11-2 and TRBJ1-5; D unresolved. CDR1 SGHAT and CDR2 FQNNGV come from the germline V gene. The germline V and J ends were trimmed by 5 bases and 6 bases, with 14 bases remaining between them. CDR3 length equals 14 residues. CDR3 sequence: CASSQTGMGQPQHF. Written as DNA, the CDR3 is TGTGCCAGCAGCCAAACCGGGATGGGTCAGCCCCAGCATTTT.

CDR3 nucleotides: TGTGCCAGCAGTGGGACAGGCCTCTATGGCTACACCTTC. Protein: CASSGTGLYGYTF. V and J are TRBV28 and TRBJ1-2; 8 bases align to TRBD1. Germline V gene sequence: CDR1 MDHEN, CDR2 SYDVKM. The V gene end was trimmed by 5 bases and the J gene end by 4 bases; junction bases not matched to a gene: 3. CDR3 length: 13 residues.

The genes are TRBV7-6 and TRBJ2-1; 8 nucleotides align to TRBD1. Germline V CDR1 and CDR2: SGHVS, FNYEAQ. This CDR3 comprises 15 residues. V gave up 1 base and J gave up 6 bases; unmatched junction bases: 5. For the CDR3, the DNA is TGTGCCAGCAGCTTAGGGCAGGGGGCGCTCAATGAGCAGTTCTTC. It yields the protein CASSLGQGALNEQFF.

The rearrangement links TRBV3-1 (or the pseudogene TRBV3-2) to TRBJ2-7; tentatively, D is TRBD2 (5 bases). In germline, CDR1 is LGHDT, CDR2 YNNKEL (reference sequence). This CDR3 is built from 14 residues. V gave up 3 bases and J gave up 3 bases, with 12 bases separating them. The chain's CDR3 is CASSQTPGNYEQYF. In DNA form, the CDR3 reads TGTGCCAGCAGCCAGACCCCGGGGAACTACGAGCAGTACTTC.

The chain joins TRBV24-1 to TRBJ2-2, with D possibly matching TRBD2 (5 bases). V lost 5 bases, J lost 2 bases, and 8 bases lay in between. CDR1 is KGHDR, CDR2 SFDVKD, per germline. The CDR3 is 14 amino acids. CDR3 loop: CATSGGFNTGELFF. The CDR3 nucleotides read TGTGCCACCAGTGGAGGGTTCAACACCGGGGAGCTGTTTTTT.

V is TRBV7-7 and J is TRBJ2-1, with 9 bases aligning to TRBD2. The CDR3 totals 15 residues. The germline CDR1 and CDR2 sequences are SSHAT and FNYEAQ (reference sequence). V trimming: 2 bases; J trimming: 4 bases; junction bases outside the gene matches: 3. CDR3 loop: CASSLRAGGYNEQFF. CDR3 nucleotide sequence: TGTGCCAGCAGCTTACGGGCGGGAGGGTACAATGAGCAGTTCTTC.

This chain links TRBV23-1 with TRBJ1-2; a possible D gene is TRBD1 (6 bases). TRBV23-1 is placed among ORFs of uncertain function. Trimming cost V 8 bases and J 3 bases, with 16 bases left between them. This CDR3 comprises 14 residues. CDR3 DNA sequence: TGCGCCAGCGGGCCCCCCGGGACATACTATGGCTACACCTTC. Translating gives CASGPPGTYYGYTF.

This clone was seen a single time. The rearrangement joins TRBV27 to TRBJ1-1; D may be TRBD1 (5 bases). V was trimmed by 5 bases and J by 5 bases, leaving 15 bases between them. The CDR3 loop spans 14 amino acids. Looked up from germline, CDR1 is MNHEY and CDR2 is SMNVEV (reference sequence). Written as DNA, the CDR3 is TGTGCCAGCAGTCGACAGCGAGTTGTTACTGAAGCTTTCTTT. Its translation: CASSRQRVVTEAFF.

The rearrangement joins TRBV28 to TRBJ1-2; the match to TRBD1 covers 10 bases. Germline values: CDR1 MDHEN, CDR2 SYDVKM. CDR3 length equals 16 residues. V was pared by 8 bases and J by 8 bases, with 17 bases of the junction left unmatched. The DNA for the CDR3 is TGTGCCAGCTGGGCGGGACAGGGGCCATTAGAGCAAGGCTACACCTTC. Protein sequence: CASWAGQGPLEQGYTF.

The gene calls are TRBV2 and TRBJ1-1; no clear D. Germline V CDR1 and CDR2: SNHLY, FYNNEI. The CDR3 loop spans 13 amino acids. Deletions cut 5 bases from V and 1 base from J, with 8 bases between. The CDR3 loop reads CASSFQENTEAFF. CDR3 coding DNA: TGTGCCAGCAGTTTTCAGGAGAACACTGAAGCTTTCTTT.

On this clone: Other DNA sequences within the sample encode an identical CDR3. This sequence joins TRBV3-1 (or the pseudogene TRBV3-2) and TRBJ2-1; 14 positions agree with TRBD2. V was pared by 5 bases and J by 10 bases, with 4 bases of the junction left unmatched. The CDR3 runs 14 residues. Germline V CDR1 and CDR2: LGHDT, YNNKEL (reference sequence). The CDR3 region has the DNA TGTGCCAGCAGCGCGGGACTAGCGGGAGTAGAGCAGTTCTTC. Translated: CASSAGLAGVEQFF.

The chain couples TRBV6-5 to TRBJ2-7; 7 nucleotides match TRBD1. The CDR3 runs to 13 residues. The germline gives CDR1 MNHEY, CDR2 SVGAGI. V gave up 6 bases and J gave up 6 bases; unmatched junction bases: 8. In DNA, the CDR3 is TGTGCCAGCAGAGGACAGGTTCTTTCCGAGCAGTACTTC. This sequence encodes CASRGQVLSEQYF.

The V gene is TRBV28, the J gene TRBJ1-5; D unclear. This CDR3 region has 14 residues. The V end was cut by 4 bases, the J end by 5 bases, with 12 bases between. Germline CDR1 and CDR2: MDHEN and SYDVKM. The CDR3 sequence: CASSSYTNYQPQHF. The CDR3 DNA reads as TGTGCCAGCAGTTCCTACACTAATTATCAGCCCCAGCATTTT. The complete variable domain, with remaining parts taken from reference TRBV28 and TRBJ1-5, reads DVKVTQSSRYLVKRTGEKVFLECVQDMDHENMFWYRQDPGLGLRLIYFSYDVKMKEKGDIPEGYSVSREKKERFSLILESASTNQTSMYLCASSSYTNYQPQHFGDGTRLSIL.

This chain connects TRBV5-1 to TRBJ2-1; no reliable D call. The ends were cut back, 0 bases at V and 7 bases at J, with 11 bases in the middle. The CDR3 runs to 14 residues. Germline CDR1 is SGHRS and CDR2 is YFSETQ. The CDR3 here is CASSLVSGLNEQFF. DNA of the CDR3: TGCGCCAGCAGCTTGGTTTCGGGTCTGAATGAGCAGTTCTTC.

The chain joins TRBV7-2 to TRBJ2-6; 8 bases line up with TRBD2. The CDR3 length is 15 residues. V shed 4 bases, J shed 2 bases, and the junction held 1 base outside the gene matches. CDR1 is SGHTA, CDR2 FQGNSA, per germline. CDR3 sequence (DNA): TGTGCCAGCAGCTCGGGACTAGCTGGGGCCAACGTCCTGACTTTC. It specifies CASSSGLAGANVLTF.

This chain connects TRBV9 to TRBJ1-1, with 7 bases aligning to TRBD1. The CDR3 is 14 residues long. The V segment lost 4 bases and the J segment 6 bases; nucleotides outside the gene matches: 9. Germline V gene lookup returns CDR1 SGDLS and CDR2 YYNGEE. The CDR3 bases are TGTGCCAGCAGCCCACAAACAGGGGCTGCTGAAGCTTTCTTT. It codes for CASSPQTGAAEAFF.

This clone occurred once. CDR3 DNA: TGTGCCATCAGAGGGGGACAGACTCCGAACACTGAAGCTTTCTTT. Translated, it gives CAIRGGQTPNTEAFF. The chain recombines TRBV10-3 with TRBJ1-1; TRBD1 agrees at 7 bases. Germline assignment: CDR1 ENHRY and CDR2 SYGVKD. V lost 6 bases to trimming and J lost 1 base; unmatched junction nucleotides: 8. The CDR3 has 15 residues.

A single count supports this clone. The chain recombines TRBV29-1 with TRBJ1-2; tentatively, D is TRBD1 (6 bases). The V and J ends lost 4 bases and 4 bases respectively, with 13 bases between them. The CDR3 sequence is 13 residues long. Germline assignment: CDR1 SQVTM and CDR2 ANQGSEA. The CDR3 DNA sequence: TGCAGCGTTGCCACAGGGCCTCCCTATGGCTACACCTTC. Its translation is CSVATGPPYGYTF.

Concerning this clone itself: The junction and the germline gene differ at one end; a read error may be behind it. The V and J genes are TRBV7-3 and TRBJ2-6; 8 positions agree with TRBD1. This CDR3 contains 18 residues. Germline V CDR1 and CDR2: SGHTA, FQGTGA. This CDR3 is CASSLGQGAVPGANVLTF. The CDR3 coding sequence is TGTGCCAGCAGCTTGGGTCAGGGGGCCGTTCCTGGAGCCAACGTCCTGACTTTC.

This chain connects TRBV6-4 to TRBJ1-5, with 8 nucleotides matching TRBD1. The V gene end was trimmed by 6 bases and the J gene end by 3 bases; junction bases not matched to a gene: 7. The CDR3 sequence is 15 residues long. The germline CDR1 and CDR2 sequences are MRHNA and SNTAGT. DNA for the CDR3: TGTGCCAGCAGGAGGGACAGGCCCCCCAATCAGCCCCAGCATTTT. This gives the protein CASRRDRPPNQPQHF.